This T cell receptor (beta chain) comes out of a study of shared clonotypes between healthy human individuals. Study-wide results and limits: The generation probabilities recorded for non-shared clonotypes fell below those of clonotypes shared by all four donors.

TCRdb's table, derived via immunoSEQ multiplex PCR, lists solely in-frame clones and lacks some. Of 2 million or so clones in the sample, about 95% are singletons; the top ten hold 0.1% to 0.15%. Healthy and HIV-negative, the adult donors had no recent acute infections or vaccinations. Each sample came from a Caucasian adult donor living in Nashville, Tennessee. Looked up from germline, CDR1 is DFQATT and CDR2 is SNEGSKA (reference sequence). V was clipped by 3 bases and J by 9 bases, with 9 bases between them. The CDR3 has 11 amino acids. A remark on this clone: The antigen remains undetermined.

The J gene is TRBJ2-1, the V gene TRBV20-1; D uncertain. The sequence came from a man between 18 and 35 years old in good health. Sequenced input: naive CD4+ T cells sorted from blood. Subset here: CD45RA+ positively selected. The CDR3 is CSASLVSEQFF. The CDR3 nucleotides read TGCAGTGCTAGTCTTGTAAGTGAGCAGTTCTTC.